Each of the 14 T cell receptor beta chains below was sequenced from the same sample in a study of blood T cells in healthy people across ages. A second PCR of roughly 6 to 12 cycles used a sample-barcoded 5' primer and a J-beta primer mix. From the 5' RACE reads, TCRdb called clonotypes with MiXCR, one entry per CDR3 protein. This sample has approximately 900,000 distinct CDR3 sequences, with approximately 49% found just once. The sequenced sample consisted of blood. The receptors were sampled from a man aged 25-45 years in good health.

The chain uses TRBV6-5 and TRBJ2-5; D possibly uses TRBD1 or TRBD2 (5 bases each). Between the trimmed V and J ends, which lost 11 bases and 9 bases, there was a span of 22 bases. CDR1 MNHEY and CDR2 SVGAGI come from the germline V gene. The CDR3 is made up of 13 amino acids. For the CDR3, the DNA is TGTGCCTCCCAAGCCGGGGCCCTCTTGGCCCAGTACTTC. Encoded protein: CASQAGALLAQYF.

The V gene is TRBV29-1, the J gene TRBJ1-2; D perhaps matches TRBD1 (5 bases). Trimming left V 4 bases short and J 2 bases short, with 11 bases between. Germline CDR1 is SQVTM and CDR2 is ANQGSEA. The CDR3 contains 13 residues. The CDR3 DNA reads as TGCAGCGTTGTGTTAGGGACCAACTATGGCTACACCTTC. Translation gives CSVVLGTNYGYTF.

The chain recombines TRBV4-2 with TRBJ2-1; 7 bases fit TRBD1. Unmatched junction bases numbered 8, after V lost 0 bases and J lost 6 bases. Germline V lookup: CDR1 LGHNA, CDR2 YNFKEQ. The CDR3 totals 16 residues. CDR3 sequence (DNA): TGTGCCAGCAGCCAAGATTGGGGCAGGGGGATCAATGAGCAGTTCTTC. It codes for CASSQDWGRGINEQFF.

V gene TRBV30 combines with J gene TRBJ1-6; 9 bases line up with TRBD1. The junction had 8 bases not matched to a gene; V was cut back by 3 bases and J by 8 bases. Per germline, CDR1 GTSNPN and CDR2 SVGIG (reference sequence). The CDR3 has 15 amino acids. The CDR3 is CAWSSRDRAYSPLHF. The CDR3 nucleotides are TGTGCCTGGAGCTCCCGGGACAGGGCGTATTCACCCCTCCACTTT.

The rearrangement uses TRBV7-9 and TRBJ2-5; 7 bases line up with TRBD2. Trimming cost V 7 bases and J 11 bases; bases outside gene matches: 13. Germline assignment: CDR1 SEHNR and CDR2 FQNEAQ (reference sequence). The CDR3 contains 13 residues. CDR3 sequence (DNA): TGTGCCAGCATCGATTTTCCGGGGCGGGAGCAGTACTTC. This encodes CASIDFPGREQYF.

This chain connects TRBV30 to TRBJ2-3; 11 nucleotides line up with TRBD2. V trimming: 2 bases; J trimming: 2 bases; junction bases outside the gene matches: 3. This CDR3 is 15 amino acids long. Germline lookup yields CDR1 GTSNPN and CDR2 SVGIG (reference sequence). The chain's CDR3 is CAWSLSGGATDTQYF. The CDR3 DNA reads TGTGCCTGGAGTCTTAGCGGGGGGGCCACAGATACGCAGTATTTT.

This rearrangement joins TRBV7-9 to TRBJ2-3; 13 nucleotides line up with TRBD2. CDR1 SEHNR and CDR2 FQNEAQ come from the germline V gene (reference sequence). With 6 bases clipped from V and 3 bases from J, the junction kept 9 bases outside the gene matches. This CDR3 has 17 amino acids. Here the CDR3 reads CASRDTSGGVPTDTQYF. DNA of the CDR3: TGTGCCAGCAGAGATACTAGCGGGGGGGTCCCGACAGATACGCAGTATTTT.

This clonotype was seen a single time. The CDR3 spells CASSIDKFGSPTSPLHF. CDR3 DNA: TGTGCCAGTAGTATAGATAAATTTGGGAGTCCGACTTCACCCCTCCACTTT. This chain joins TRBV19 and TRBJ1-6; D gene ambiguous. With 0 bases removed from V and 9 bases from J, the gap between germline ends came to 18 bases. This CDR3 region has 17 residues. Germline V CDR1 and CDR2: LNHDA, SQIVND (reference sequence).

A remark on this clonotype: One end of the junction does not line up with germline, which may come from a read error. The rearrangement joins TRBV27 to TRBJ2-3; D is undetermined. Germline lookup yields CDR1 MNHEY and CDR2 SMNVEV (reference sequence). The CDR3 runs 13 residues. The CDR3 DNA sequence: TGTGCCAGCAAATATATCGACGAAGATACGCGGTATTTT. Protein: CASKYIDEDTRYF.

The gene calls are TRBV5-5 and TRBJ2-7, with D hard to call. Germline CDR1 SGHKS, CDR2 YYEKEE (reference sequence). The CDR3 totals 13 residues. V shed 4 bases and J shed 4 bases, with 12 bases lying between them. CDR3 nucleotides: TGTGCCAGCAGCGGAGAGAAGTCGTACGAGCAGTACTTC. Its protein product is CASSGEKSYEQYF.

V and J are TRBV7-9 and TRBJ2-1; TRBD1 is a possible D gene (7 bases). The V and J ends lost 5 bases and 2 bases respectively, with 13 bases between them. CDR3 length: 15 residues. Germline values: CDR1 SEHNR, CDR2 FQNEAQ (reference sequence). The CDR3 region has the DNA TGTGCCAGCAGCCCTGCGGGACAGCCCTACAATGAGCAGTTCTTC. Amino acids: CASSPAGQPYNEQFF.

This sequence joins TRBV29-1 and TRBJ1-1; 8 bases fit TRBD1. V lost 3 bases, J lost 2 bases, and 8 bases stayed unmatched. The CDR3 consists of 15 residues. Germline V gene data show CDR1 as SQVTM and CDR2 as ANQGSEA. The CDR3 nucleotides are TGCAGCGTTGAGGTGAGGGGACAGGACAACACTGAAGCTTTCTTT. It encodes CSVEVRGQDNTEAFF.

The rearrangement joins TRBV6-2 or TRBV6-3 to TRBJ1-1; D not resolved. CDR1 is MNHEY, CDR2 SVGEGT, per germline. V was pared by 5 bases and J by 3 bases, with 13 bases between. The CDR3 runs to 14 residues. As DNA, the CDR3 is TGTGCCAGCAGTGAGCTAAGGGAGGACACTGAAGCTTTCTTT. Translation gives CASSELREDTEAFF.

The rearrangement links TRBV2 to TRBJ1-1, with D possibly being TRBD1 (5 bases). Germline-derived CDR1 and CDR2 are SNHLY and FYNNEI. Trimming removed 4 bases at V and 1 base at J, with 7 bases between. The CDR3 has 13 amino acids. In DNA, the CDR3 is TGTGCCAGCAGTGGACAGACGAACACTGAAGCTTTCTTT. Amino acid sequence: CASSGQTNTEAFF. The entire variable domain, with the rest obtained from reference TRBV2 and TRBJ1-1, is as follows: EPEVTQTPSHQVTQMGQEVILRCVPISNHLYFYWYRQILGQKVEFLVSFYNNEISEKSEIFDDQFSVERPDGSNFTLKIRSTKLEDSAMYFCASSGQTNTEAFFGQGTRLTVV.